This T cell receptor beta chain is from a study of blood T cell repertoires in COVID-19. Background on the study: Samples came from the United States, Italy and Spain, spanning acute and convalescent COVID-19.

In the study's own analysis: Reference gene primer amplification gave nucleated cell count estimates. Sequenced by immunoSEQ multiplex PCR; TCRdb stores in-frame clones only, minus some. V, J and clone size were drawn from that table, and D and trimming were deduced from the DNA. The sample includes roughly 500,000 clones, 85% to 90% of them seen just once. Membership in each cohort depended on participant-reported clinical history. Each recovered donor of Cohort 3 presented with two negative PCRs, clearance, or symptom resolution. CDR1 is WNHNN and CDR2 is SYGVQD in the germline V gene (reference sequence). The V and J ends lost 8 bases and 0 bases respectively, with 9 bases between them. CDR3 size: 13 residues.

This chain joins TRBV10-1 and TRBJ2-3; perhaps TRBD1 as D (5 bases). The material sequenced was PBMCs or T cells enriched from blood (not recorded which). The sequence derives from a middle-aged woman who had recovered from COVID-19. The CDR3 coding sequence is TGCGCCAGCGGGGCGCTTAGCACAGATACGCAGTATTTT. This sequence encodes CASGALSTDTQYF.